This T cell receptor beta chain was recorded in a study of metastatic and nonmetastatic thyroid tumors. Looking at the study overall: Malignant thyroid and benign thyroid patients provided blood and tumor or nodule tissue whose repertoires were compared. Findings and limits, study-wide: Significantly higher TCR beta diversity was reportedly seen in malignant thyroid tumors than benign nodules, in blood and tumor.

Turning to this clone: Its cognate antigen is unknown.

Treatment of any kind had been given to no patient before thyroid surgery. Original handling: A classifier for distant metastasis in papillary thyroid cancer was constructed using CDR3 differences observed across clinicopathological groups. MiXCR reprocessed the PCR reads for TCRdb. Here the V and J calls rest on TCRdb's processing, not on the authors' analysis. The sample lists tens of thousands of clones, about 13% seen once, with about a sixth in the top ten. The sample taken for sequencing was blood. The clonotype was recovered from a female donor with papillary thyroid cancer or a benign thyroid nodule (not recorded which). Some clones in this sample may be carry-over from other donors' samples.

CDR3 sequence reads: CASSLGGLVGAGNTIYF. The CDR3 nucleotides read TGTGCCAGCAGCTTAGGGGGTTTGGTGGGGGCTGGAAACACCATATATTTT. This rearrangement joins TRBV11-2 to TRBJ1-3, with D maybe TRBD1 (5 bases). This CDR3 comprises 17 residues. Per the germline V gene, CDR1 is SGHAT and CDR2 is FQNNGV. The V end was cut by 1 base, the J end by 2 bases, with 15 bases between.